This TCR beta chain is drawn from a study of CD8+ T cells in alopecia areata. The germline CDR1 and CDR2 sequences are SGHTA and FQGNSA. J lost 4 bases, V lost 5 bases, and 13 bases had no gene match. The CDR3 runs 19 residues. As to this clone: Its matching antigen is unknown.

Extraction and reverse transcription of RNA yielded cDNA as the sequencing template. TCRdb keeps only in-frame clones here, not all; method: immunoSEQ multiplex PCR. Counted here are 55,000 to 65,000 clones, roughly 47% occurring once; the ten biggest clones make up about 51%. Lesional scalp tissue (obtained by punch biopsy) and peripheral blood were collected from alopecia areata patients. Study-wide findings and caveats: Higher clonality was seen in lesional scalp than in normal scalp, especially in alopecia totalis/universalis. Sequencing of scalp samples also includes resident alphabeta T cells from normal skin.

This clonotype was sampled from a human donor with alopecia areata. The chain combines TRBV7-2 with TRBJ2-1; 14 nucleotides align to TRBD2. Sequenced: NKG2D-low CD8+ T cells sorted from blood. The CDR3 DNA reads as TGTGCCAGCAGCCTCAAGGGACTAGCGGGAGAAAGGTCGTACAATGAGCAGTTCTTC. Its protein is CASSLKGLAGERSYNEQFF.